The 15 T cell receptor beta chains below were found in one sample sequenced in a study of T-cell reconstitution after alpha-beta-depleted transplantation in children (dated by TCRdb to the mid-2010s). The library was generated by PCR. Sequencing instrument: Illumina HiSeq 2500. TCR library preparation used molecular barcoding, with unique molecular identifiers applied to normalize quantification of the TCRbeta repertoire. TCRdb trimmed public reads at Q25 via fastp, called clones via MiXCR and kept in-frame beta chains. Here each entry gathers all rows of one CDR3 protein and keeps the most common genes and DNA. For this sample there are fewer than 120,000 distinct CDR3 sequences; around a tenth appear just once. Together, the top ten hold about 7.3% of the sample. Sequenced here: PBMCs from the stem cell graft donor, sampled from the stem cell graft. These receptors were taken from a human donor who donated a stem cell graft to a child with acute lymphoblastic leukemia.

The chain employs TRBV11-2 and TRBJ1-5; the D gene is possibly TRBD1 (6 bases). Per germline, CDR1 SGHAT and CDR2 FQNNGV. The CDR3 spans 15 residues. The V gene lost 5 bases and the J gene lost 1 base, with 12 bases spanning the gap. The CDR3 spells CASSPGDTSNQPQHF. The CDR3 DNA follows: TGTGCCAGCAGCCCGGGGGACACAAGCAATCAGCCCCAGCATTTT.

This clonotype was seen at least ten times. This chain joins TRBV12-3 or TRBV12-4 and TRBJ1-5; TRBD1 aligns across 10 bases. The trim removed 6 bases at V and 2 bases at J, leaving 10 bases unmatched. The CDR3 extends over 17 amino acids. The CDR3 region has the DNA TGTGCCAGCAGACAGAGAGCCGGGACAGGGGGCAATCAGCCCCAGCATTTT. Its protein is CASRQRAGTGGNQPQHF.

This clonotype was detected only a few times. This sequence joins TRBV18 and TRBJ2-5; tentative D call: TRBD1 (5 bases). Germline CDR1 is KGHSH and CDR2 is LQKENI. The germline V and J ends were trimmed by 0 bases and 3 bases, with 11 bases remaining between them. This CDR3 spans 15 amino acids. The DNA for the CDR3 is TGTGCCAGCTCACCACCTCAGGGTTGGGAAGAGACCCAGTACTTC. Translating gives CASSPPQGWEETQYF.

Ten or more counts support this clonotype. This rearrangement joins TRBV27 to TRBJ2-3; 8 nucleotides line up with TRBD2. J gave up 6 bases and V 2 bases, and 10 bases lay outside the gene matches. The CDR3 consists of 16 residues. Germline V gene data show CDR1 as MNHEY and CDR2 as SMNVEV (reference sequence). CDR3 residues: CASSLLAGGPIDTQYF. The CDR3 region has the DNA TGTGCCAGCAGTTTACTCGCGGGGGGTCCCATCGATACGCAGTATTTT.

This clonotype was recorded at least ten times. J is TRBJ2-3 and V is TRBV20-1; D is unclear. With 4 bases removed from V and 6 bases from J, the gap between germline ends came to 8 bases. CDR1 and CDR2 (germline): DFQATT, SNEGSKA (reference sequence). CDR3 length: 11 amino acids. The CDR3 region has the DNA TGCAGTGCTACCTTCCCCGATACGCAGTATTTT. Translating it yields CSATFPDTQYF.

This clonotype was counted many times. This chain joins TRBV9 and TRBJ2-2; 11 bases align to TRBD2. The CDR3 totals 16 residues. Trimming took 4 bases from V and 5 from J; bases not matched to a gene: 7. Germline CDR1 is SGDLS and CDR2 is YYNGEE. The CDR3 loop is CASSQIAGGRTGELFF. CDR3 DNA sequence: TGTGCCAGCAGCCAGATAGCGGGGGGGCGGACCGGGGAGCTGTTTTTT.

This clonotype has ten or more counts. The chain uses TRBV6-5 and TRBJ1-1; no clear D gene. Trimming took 6 bases from V and 1 from J, leaving 9 bases between them. The germline V gene encodes CDR1 MNHEY and CDR2 SVGAGI. CDR3 length: 13 residues. The CDR3 DNA reads TGTGCCAGCAGCCCTCAACCGAACACTGAAGCTTTCTTT. Amino acid sequence: CASSPQPNTEAFF.

This clonotype was seen more than once but under ten times. The chain joins TRBV18 to TRBJ2-1, with D tentatively TRBD2 (7 bases). The ends were cut back, 5 bases at V and 6 bases at J, with 17 bases in the middle. The CDR3 totals 15 residues. Looked up from germline, CDR1 is KGHSH and CDR2 is LQKENI. This CDR3 reads CASSSGLGGTNEQFF. The CDR3 DNA follows: TGTGCCAGCTCATCCGGACTAGGGGGAACCAATGAGCAGTTCTTC.

This clonotype showed up many times. The chain has TRBV28 and TRBJ2-7, with D uncertain. Trimming left V 5 bases short and J 3 bases short, with 11 bases between. Germline CDR1 MDHEN, CDR2 SYDVKM. This CDR3 region has 13 residues. The CDR3 region has the DNA TGTGCCAGCAGTCAGTTTTTATTCTACGAGCAGTACTTC. Its protein product is CASSQFLFYEQYF. Filled out from reference TRBV28 and TRBJ2-7, the complete variable domain reads DVKVTQSSRYLVKRTGEKVFLECVQDMDHENMFWYRQDPGLGLRLIYFSYDVKMKEKGDIPEGYSVSREKKERFSLILESASTNQTSMYLCASSQFLFYEQYFGPGTRLTVT.

This clonotype was detected many times. The CDR3: CASSSRDRATDTQYF. CDR3 nucleotides: TGTGCCAGCAGTTCCCGGGACAGGGCTACAGATACGCAGTATTTT. The rearrangement links TRBV12-3 or TRBV12-4 to TRBJ2-3; 9 bases are shared with TRBD1. This CDR3 is built from 15 residues. V shed 4 bases, J shed 3 bases, and the junction held 5 bases outside the gene matches.

This clonotype was counted a few times. J is TRBJ2-4 and V is TRBV20-1; D tentatively fits TRBD1 or TRBD2 (5 bases each). The CDR3 is made up of 19 amino acids. The germline CDR1 and CDR2 sequences are DFQATT and SNEGSKA (reference sequence). Trimming cost V 3 bases and J 5 bases, with 29 bases left between them. The CDR3 sequence: CSARRGPGSSASFQNIQYF. The DNA of the CDR3 is TGCAGTGCTAGGAGGGGTCCAGGGAGTTCCGCCTCATTCCAAAACATTCAGTACTTC.

The V and J genes are TRBV7-6 and TRBJ2-2; D unclear. The CDR3 contains 16 residues. The V gene lost 5 bases and the J gene lost 2 bases, with 15 bases spanning the gap. CDR1 is SGHVS and CDR2 is FNYEAQ in the germline V gene. This CDR3 is CASSHGDRLNTGELFF. As DNA, the CDR3 is TGTGCCAGCAGCCATGGGGATCGACTCAACACCGGGGAGCTGTTTTTT. Full variable domain (missing parts from reference TRBV7-6 and TRBJ2-2): GAGVSQSPRYKVTKRGQDVALRCDPISGHVSLYWYRQALGQGPEFLTYFNYEAQQDKSGLPNDRFSAERPEGSISTLTIQRTEQRDSAMYRCASSHGDRLNTGELFFGEGSRLTVL.

This clonotype was seen ten or more times. The chain couples TRBV2 to TRBJ1-6, with 9 bases matching TRBD1. CDR3 size: 14 residues. Per the germline V gene, CDR1 is SNHLY and CDR2 is FYNNEI. V lost 7 bases to trimming and J lost 9 bases; unmatched junction nucleotides: 7. The CDR3: CASTEGTGSSPLHF. CDR3 DNA: TGTGCCAGCACCGAAGGGACAGGGAGTTCACCCCTCCACTTT.

This clonotype was observed many times. The chain couples TRBV7-2 to TRBJ2-7, with D tentatively TRBD2 (5 bases). The CDR3 covers 14 residues. CDR1 is SGHTA, CDR2 FQGNSA, per germline. The V and J ends lost 8 bases and 6 bases respectively, with 20 bases between them. The CDR3 is CASAAYAGLGEQYF. For the CDR3, the DNA is TGTGCCAGCGCCGCTTACGCGGGTCTGGGCGAGCAGTACTTC. The full variable domain, its missing parts supplied by reference TRBV7-2 and TRBJ2-7, is GAGVSQSPSNKVTEKGKDVELRCDPISGHTALYWYRQSLGQGLEFLIYFQGNSAPDKSGLPSDRFSAERTGGSVSTLTIQRTQQEDSAVYLCASAAYAGLGEQYFGPGTRLTVT.

This clonotype has at least ten counts. This chain uses TRBV12-3 or TRBV12-4 with TRBJ1-3, with D maybe TRBD1 (5 bases). The CDR3 totals 15 residues. Trimming took off 5 bases at V and 0 bases at J, with 11 bases between the two ends. The CDR3 sequence is CASSRDWSSGNTIYF. CDR3 coding DNA: TGTGCCAGCAGTCGGGACTGGAGCTCTGGAAACACCATATATTTT.